These 16 T cell receptor beta chains originate from one sample sequenced in a study of blood T cell repertoires in COVID-19. Method: immunoSEQ multiplex PCR; TCRdb's copy keeps in-frame clones and lacks some. The sample records about 130,000 clones, about 90% being singletons. Sequenced: peripheral blood. Receptors were obtained from a woman aged 55-69 years with acute or convalescent COVID-19.

The rearrangement links TRBV5-1 to TRBJ1-1; 12 nucleotides align to TRBD1. CDR3 length: 14 amino acids. Germline CDR1 and CDR2: SGHRS and YFSETQ. The J segment lost 11 bases and the V segment lost 4 bases, leaving 9 bases of the junction unmatched. The DNA of the CDR3 is TGCGCCAGCAGCATGGGACAGGGGGCAACCGGGGCTTTCTTT. This gives the protein CASSMGQGATGAFF.

The chain carries TRBV3-1 (or the pseudogene TRBV3-2) and TRBJ1-1; D is possibly TRBD1 (5 bases). The CDR3 contains 13 residues. V was shortened by 8 bases and J by 3 bases, with 13 bases between the two germline ends. In germline, CDR1 is LGHDT, CDR2 YNNKEL (reference sequence). CDR3 region: CASASGQDTEAFF. The CDR3 nucleotides read TGTGCCAGCGCCTCAGGGCAAGACACTGAAGCTTTCTTT.

The chain employs TRBV25-1 and TRBJ2-1, with D uncertain. CDR3 length: 14 residues. From germline, CDR1 is MGHDK and CDR2 SYGVNS. V lost 4 bases and J lost 5, with 12 bases in between. CDR3 amino acids: CASSGRRTDNEQFF. The DNA of the CDR3 is TGTGCCAGCAGTGGGCGGAGAACTGACAATGAGCAGTTCTTC.

This sequence joins TRBV5-5 and TRBJ2-7; TRBD2 matches 8 bases. CDR1 is SGHKS and CDR2 is YYEKEE in the germline V gene (reference sequence). This CDR3 is 15 amino acids long. The V and J ends lost 4 bases and 0 bases, in that order; junction bases with no gene match: 6. The CDR3 sequence is CASSTGLVHSYEQYF. The CDR3 DNA is TGTGCCAGCAGCACGGGACTAGTGCACTCCTACGAGCAGTACTTC.

Only a few counts were recorded for this clone. CDR3 nucleotide sequence: TGTGCCAGCAGCACCGTGACCGGGACAAATGAAAAACTGTTTTTT. It translates to CASSTVTGTNEKLFF. This chain connects TRBV28 to TRBJ1-4, with D perhaps TRBD1 (6 bases). The length of the CDR3 is 15 residues. Trimming took off 6 bases at V and 5 bases at J, with 16 bases between the two ends. Germline CDR1 reads MDHEN; CDR2 reads SYDVKM.

The chain uses TRBV18 and TRBJ2-1; TRBD2 aligns across 9 bases. Germline loops: CDR1 KGHSH, CDR2 LQKENI. The V segment lost 0 bases and the J segment 7 bases; nucleotides outside the gene matches: 7. CDR3 size: 16 residues. The CDR3 is CASSPPISGSGNEQFF. CDR3 in DNA: TGTGCCAGCTCACCACCGATTAGCGGGAGTGGTAATGAGCAGTTCTTC. Full variable domain (remainder filled in from reference TRBV18 and TRBJ2-1): NAGVMQNPRHLVRRRGQEARLRCSPMKGHSHVYWYRQLPEEGLKFMVYLQKENIIDESGMPKERFSAEFPKEGPSILRIQQVVRGDSAAYFCASSPPISGSGNEQFFGPGTRLTVL.

This chain connects TRBV11-3 to TRBJ2-7; 15 bases fit TRBD2. Germline trimming cut 5 bases from V and 6 bases from J; bases unmatched to any gene: 8. Germline loops: CDR1 SGHNT, CDR2 YENEEA. The CDR3 length is 16 residues. CDR3 DNA: TGTGCCAGCAGCCCTGGACTAGCGGGAGGGATAGTCGAGCAGTACGTC. This codes for CASSPGLAGGIVEQYV.

The chain has TRBV20-1 and TRBJ2-1, with a possible D match to TRBD1 (5 bases). Germline CDR1 DFQATT, CDR2 SNEGSKA (reference sequence). V lost 6 bases, J lost 0 bases, and 12 bases lay in between. The CDR3 consists of 14 residues. The CDR3 here is CSASGANSYNEQFF. DNA for the CDR3: TGCAGTGCCAGTGGGGCGAACTCCTACAATGAGCAGTTCTTC.

This sequence joins TRBV2 and TRBJ1-5; weak D call: TRBD1 (5 bases). CDR1 and CDR2 from the germline V gene are SNHLY and FYNNEI. V dropped 4 bases and J dropped 4 bases, with 14 bases sitting between them. The CDR3 runs 15 residues. In nucleotides, the CDR3 is TGTGCCAGCAGTGGACGGGGGTTGGCGAATCAGCCCCAGCATTTT. Its translation is CASSGRGLANQPQHF.

This chain uses TRBV3-1 (or the pseudogene TRBV3-2) with TRBJ2-3, with 7 bases aligning to TRBD1. Germline V gene data show CDR1 as LGHDT and CDR2 as YNNKEL (reference sequence). There are 13 residues in the CDR3. J was trimmed by 4 bases and V by 4 bases; bases with no gene match: 2. The CDR3 sequence is CASSRQGADTQYF. In nucleotides, the CDR3 is TGTGCCAGCAGCCGACAGGGCGCAGATACGCAGTATTTT.

The chain uses TRBV2 and TRBJ2-1; 8 nucleotides match TRBD2. CDR3 size: 19 residues. The germline V gene has CDR1 SNHLY and CDR2 FYNNEI. After removal of 4 bases from V and 0 bases from J, the junction contained 14 bases not matched to a gene. This CDR3 reads CASSVKSPGGRFSYNEQFF. The CDR3 DNA reads as TGTGCCAGCAGTGTAAAGAGTCCCGGCGGGAGGTTCTCCTACAATGAGCAGTTCTTC. The full variable domain, completed using reference TRBV2 and TRBJ2-1, is EPEVTQTPSHQVTQMGQEVILRCVPISNHLYFYWYRQILGQKVEFLVSFYNNEISEKSEIFDDQFSVERPDGSNFTLKIRSTKLEDSAMYFCASSVKSPGGRFSYNEQFFGPGTRLTVL.

The V call is TRBV9, the J call TRBJ1-3, with a tentative D call TRBD1 (5 bases). Germline V lookup: CDR1 SGDLS, CDR2 YYNGEE. Deletions cut 2 bases from V and 0 bases from J, with 6 bases between. This CDR3 region has 14 residues. This CDR3 is CASSVDSSGNTIYF. CDR3 nucleotide sequence: TGTGCCAGCAGCGTCGACAGCTCTGGAAACACCATATATTTT.

Here the CDR3 DNA reads TGTGCCAGCAGCTCTTCGGCGGGATGGGGCGAGCAGTACTTC. Translation: CASSSSAGWGEQYF. The chain joins TRBV11-2 to TRBJ2-7, with a weak D call TRBD2 (6 bases). CDR3 length: 14 amino acids. CDR1 and CDR2 (germline): SGHAT, FQNNGV. V shed 4 bases and J shed 6 bases, with 16 bases lying between them. Based on the CDR3 plus reference TRBV11-2 and TRBJ2-7, the full variable domain is EAGVAQSPRYKIIEKRQSVAFWCNPISGHATLYWYQQILGQGPKLLIQFQNNGVVDDSQLPKDRFSAERLKGVDSTLKIQPAKLEDSAVYLCASSSSAGWGEQYFGPGTRLTVT.

As concerns this clone: Other DNA variants within this sample encode the same CDR3. The V call is TRBV28, the J call TRBJ1-2, with a tentative D call TRBD1 (5 bases). There are 12 residues in the CDR3. CDR1 and CDR2 (germline): MDHEN, SYDVKM. The V end was cut by 3 bases, the J end by 4 bases, with 6 bases between. The CDR3 protein is CASSLGGYGYTF. As DNA, the CDR3 is TGTGCCAGCAGTTTGGGGGGCTATGGCTACACCTTC.

This rearrangement joins TRBV27 to TRBJ2-3; D might be TRBD2 (6 bases). Trimming took off 6 bases at V and 4 bases at J, with 14 bases between the two ends. CDR1 is MNHEY, CDR2 SMNVEV, per germline (reference sequence). This CDR3 is 14 amino acids long. For the CDR3, the DNA is TGTGCCAGCAGCTCCCGGGGGAGTTCAGATACGCAGTATTTT. Protein sequence: CASSSRGSSDTQYF.

Notes on this clone: Other nucleotide sequences from this sample produce the same CDR3. V is TRBV10-3 and J is TRBJ2-1, with TRBD2 as a possible D gene (6 bases). The CDR3 extends over 14 amino acids. The V end lost 4 bases, the J end lost 3 bases, and 10 bases lay between the germline ends. Germline values: CDR1 ENHRY, CDR2 SYGVKD. The CDR3 sequence: CAISVGGNYNEQFF. Written as DNA, the CDR3 is TGTGCCATCAGTGTCGGCGGGAACTACAATGAGCAGTTCTTC.